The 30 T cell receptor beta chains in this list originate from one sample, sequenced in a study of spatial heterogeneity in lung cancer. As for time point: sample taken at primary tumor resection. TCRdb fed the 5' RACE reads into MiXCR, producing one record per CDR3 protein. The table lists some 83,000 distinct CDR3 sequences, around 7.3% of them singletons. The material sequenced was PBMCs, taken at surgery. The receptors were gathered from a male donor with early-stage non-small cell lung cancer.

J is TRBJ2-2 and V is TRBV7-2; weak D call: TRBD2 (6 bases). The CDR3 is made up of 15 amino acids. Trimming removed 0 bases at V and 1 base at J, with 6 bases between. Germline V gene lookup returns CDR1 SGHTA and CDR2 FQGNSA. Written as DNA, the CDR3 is TGTGCCAGCAGCTTAGCTAGCGGGAACACCGGGGAGCTGTTTTTT. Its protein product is CASSLASGNTGELFF. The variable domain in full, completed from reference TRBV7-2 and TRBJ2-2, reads GAGVSQSPSNKVTEKGKDVELRCDPISGHTALYWYRQSLGQGLEFLIYFQGNSAPDKSGLPSDRFSAERTGGSVSTLTIQRTQQEDSAVYLCASSLASGNTGELFFGEGSRLTVL.

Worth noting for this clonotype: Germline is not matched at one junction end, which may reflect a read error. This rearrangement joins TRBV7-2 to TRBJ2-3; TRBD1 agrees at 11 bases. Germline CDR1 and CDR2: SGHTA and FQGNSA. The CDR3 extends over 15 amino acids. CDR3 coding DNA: TGTGCCAGCAGCTCCCGGACAGGGGGCACGGATACGCAGTATTTT. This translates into CASSSRTGGTDTQYF.

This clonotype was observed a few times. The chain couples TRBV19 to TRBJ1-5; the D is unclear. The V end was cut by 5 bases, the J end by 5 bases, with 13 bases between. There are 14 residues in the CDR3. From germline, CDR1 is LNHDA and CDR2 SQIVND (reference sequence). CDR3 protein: CASSAIRRDQPQHF. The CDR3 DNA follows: TGTGCCAGTAGTGCTATCAGGCGGGATCAGCCCCAGCATTTT.

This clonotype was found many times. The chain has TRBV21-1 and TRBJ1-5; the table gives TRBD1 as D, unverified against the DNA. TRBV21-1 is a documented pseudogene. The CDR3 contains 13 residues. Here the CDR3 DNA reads TGTGCCAGCACCCCGGGGTTCATCAGCCCCCAGCATTTT. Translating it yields CASTPGFISPQHF.

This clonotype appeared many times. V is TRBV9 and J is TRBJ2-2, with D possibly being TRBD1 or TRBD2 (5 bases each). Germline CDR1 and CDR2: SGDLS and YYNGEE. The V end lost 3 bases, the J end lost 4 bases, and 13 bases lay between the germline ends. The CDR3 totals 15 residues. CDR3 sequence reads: CASSGTGRVTGELFF. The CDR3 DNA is TGTGCCAGCAGCGGAACGGGACGAGTCACCGGGGAGCTGTTTTTT.

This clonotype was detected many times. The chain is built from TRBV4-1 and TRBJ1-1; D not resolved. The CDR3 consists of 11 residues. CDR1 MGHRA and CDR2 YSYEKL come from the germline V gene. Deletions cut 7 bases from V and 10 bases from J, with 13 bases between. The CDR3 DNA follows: TGCGCCAGCACCAATGGAAGAGGAGCTTTCTTT. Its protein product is CASTNGRGAFF.

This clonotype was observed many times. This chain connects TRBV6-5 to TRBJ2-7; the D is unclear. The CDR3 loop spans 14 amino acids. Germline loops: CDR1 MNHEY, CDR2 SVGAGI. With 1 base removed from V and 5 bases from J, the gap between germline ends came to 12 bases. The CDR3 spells CASSYYIGSDEQYF. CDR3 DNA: TGTGCCAGCAGTTACTACATCGGATCCGACGAGCAGTACTTC.

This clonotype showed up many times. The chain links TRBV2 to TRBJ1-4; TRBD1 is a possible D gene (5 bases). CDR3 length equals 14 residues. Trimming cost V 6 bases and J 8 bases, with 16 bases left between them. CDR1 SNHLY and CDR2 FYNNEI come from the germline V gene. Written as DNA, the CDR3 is TGTGCCAGCAGCCGGACAACCGGGAGCGAAAAACTGTTTTTT. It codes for CASSRTTGSEKLFF. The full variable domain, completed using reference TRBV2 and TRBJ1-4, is EPEVTQTPSHQVTQMGQEVILRCVPISNHLYFYWYRQILGQKVEFLVSFYNNEISEKSEIFDDQFSVERPDGSNFTLKIRSTKLEDSAMYFCASSRTTGSEKLFFGSGTQLSVL.

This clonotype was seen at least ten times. As DNA, the CDR3 is TGTGCCAGCAGCCCACAGACCGGGGGTGAAGCTTTCTTT. Its translation: CASSPQTGGEAFF. The chain joins TRBV7-6 to TRBJ1-1, with D maybe TRBD1 (5 bases). This CDR3 is built from 13 residues. The germline V and J ends were trimmed by 5 bases and 7 bases, with 14 bases remaining between them. Germline assignment: CDR1 SGHVS and CDR2 FNYEAQ.

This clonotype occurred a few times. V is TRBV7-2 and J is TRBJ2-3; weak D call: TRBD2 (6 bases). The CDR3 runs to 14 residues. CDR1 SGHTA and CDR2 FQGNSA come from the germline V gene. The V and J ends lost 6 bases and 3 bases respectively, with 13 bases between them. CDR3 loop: CASRGLFLTDTQYF. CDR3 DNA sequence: TGTGCCAGCAGGGGACTTTTTTTGACAGATACGCAGTATTTT.

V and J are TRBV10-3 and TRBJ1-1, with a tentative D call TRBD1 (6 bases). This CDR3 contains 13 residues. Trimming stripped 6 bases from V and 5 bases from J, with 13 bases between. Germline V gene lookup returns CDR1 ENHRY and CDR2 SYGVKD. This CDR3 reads CAIRLQGGTEAFF. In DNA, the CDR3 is TGTGCCATCAGGCTACAGGGTGGTACTGAAGCTTTCTTT.

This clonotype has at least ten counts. CDR3 in amino acids: CASSESGTGMADTQYF. DNA of the CDR3: TGCGCCAGCAGTGAGTCCGGGACAGGGATGGCAGATACGCAGTATTTT. The chain is built from TRBV10-1 and TRBJ2-3; 9 bases line up with TRBD1. With V trimmed by 0 bases and J by 4 bases, 5 bases remained unmatched. The CDR3 has 16 amino acids. Germline V gene lookup returns CDR1 WNHNN and CDR2 SYGVQD (reference sequence).

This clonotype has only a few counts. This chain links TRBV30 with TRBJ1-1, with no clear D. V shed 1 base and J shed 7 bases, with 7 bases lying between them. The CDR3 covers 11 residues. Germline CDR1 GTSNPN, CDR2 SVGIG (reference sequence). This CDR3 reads CAWSGTDEAFF. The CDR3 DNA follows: TGTGCCTGGAGTGGAACGGATGAAGCTTTCTTT.

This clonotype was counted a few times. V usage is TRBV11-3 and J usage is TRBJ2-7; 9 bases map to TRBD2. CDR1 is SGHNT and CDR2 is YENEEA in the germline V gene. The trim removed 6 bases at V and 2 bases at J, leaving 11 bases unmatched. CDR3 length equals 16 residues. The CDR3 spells CASRPSSGSTPYEQYF. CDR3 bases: TGTGCCAGCAGACCAAGTAGCGGGAGTACTCCCTACGAGCAGTACTTC.

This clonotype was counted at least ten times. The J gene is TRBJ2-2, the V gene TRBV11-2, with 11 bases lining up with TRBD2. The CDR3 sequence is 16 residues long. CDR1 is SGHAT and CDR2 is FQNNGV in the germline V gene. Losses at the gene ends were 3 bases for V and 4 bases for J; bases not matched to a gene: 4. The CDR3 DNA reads TGTGCCAGCAGCTTGGTAGCGGGAGGGTCCACCGGGGAGCTGTTTTTT. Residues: CASSLVAGGSTGELFF.

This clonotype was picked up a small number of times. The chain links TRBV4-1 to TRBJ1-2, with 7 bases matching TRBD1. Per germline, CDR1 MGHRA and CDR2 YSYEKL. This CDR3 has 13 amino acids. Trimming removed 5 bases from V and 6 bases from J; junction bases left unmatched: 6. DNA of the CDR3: TGCGCCAGCAGCTATTGGGACAGAGATGGCTACACCTTC. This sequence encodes CASSYWDRDGYTF.

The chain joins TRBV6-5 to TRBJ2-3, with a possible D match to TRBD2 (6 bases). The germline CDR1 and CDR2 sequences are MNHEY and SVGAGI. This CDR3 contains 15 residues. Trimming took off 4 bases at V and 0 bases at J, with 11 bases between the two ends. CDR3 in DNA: TGTGCCAGCAGTTTACTGGGGACTAGCACAGATACGCAGTATTTT. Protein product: CASSLLGTSTDTQYF.

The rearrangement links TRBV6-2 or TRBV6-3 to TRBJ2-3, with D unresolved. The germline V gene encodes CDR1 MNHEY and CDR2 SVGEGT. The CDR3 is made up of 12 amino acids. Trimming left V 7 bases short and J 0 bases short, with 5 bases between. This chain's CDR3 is CASTTSTDTQYF. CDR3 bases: TGTGCCAGCACCACGAGCACAGATACGCAGTATTTT.

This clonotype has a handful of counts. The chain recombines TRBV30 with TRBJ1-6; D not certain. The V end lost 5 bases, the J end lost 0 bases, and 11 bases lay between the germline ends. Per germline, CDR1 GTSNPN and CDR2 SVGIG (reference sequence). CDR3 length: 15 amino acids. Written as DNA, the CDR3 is TGTGCCTGGCGGGATCTATCCTCCTATAATTCACCCCTCCACTTT. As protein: CAWRDLSSYNSPLHF.

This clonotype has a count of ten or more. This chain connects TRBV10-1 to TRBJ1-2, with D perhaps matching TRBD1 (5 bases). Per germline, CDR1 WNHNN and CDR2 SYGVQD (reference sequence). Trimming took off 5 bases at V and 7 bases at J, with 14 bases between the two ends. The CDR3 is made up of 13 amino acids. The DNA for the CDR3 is TGCGCCAGCAGTAACAGTGAGAGGGGTGGCTACACCTTC. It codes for CASSNSERGGYTF.

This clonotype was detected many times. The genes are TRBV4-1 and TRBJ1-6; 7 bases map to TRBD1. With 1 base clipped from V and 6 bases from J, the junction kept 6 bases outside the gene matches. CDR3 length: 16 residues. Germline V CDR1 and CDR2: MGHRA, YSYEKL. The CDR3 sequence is CASSQAPGQLNSPLHF. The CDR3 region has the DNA TGCGCCAGCAGCCAAGCCCCGGGACAGCTTAATTCACCCCTCCACTTT.

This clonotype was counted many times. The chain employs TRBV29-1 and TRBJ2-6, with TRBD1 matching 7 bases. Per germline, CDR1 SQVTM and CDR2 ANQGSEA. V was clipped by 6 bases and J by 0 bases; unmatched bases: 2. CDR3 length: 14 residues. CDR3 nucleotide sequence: TGCAGCGTAGCAGGGGGCTCTGGGGCCAACGTCCTGACTTTC. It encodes CSVAGGSGANVLTF.

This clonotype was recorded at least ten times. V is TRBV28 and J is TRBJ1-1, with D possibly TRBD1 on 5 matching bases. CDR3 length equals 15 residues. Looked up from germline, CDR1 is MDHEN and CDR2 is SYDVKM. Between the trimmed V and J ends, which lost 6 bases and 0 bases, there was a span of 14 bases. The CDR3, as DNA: TGTGCCAGCAGGGGGGGAGACAGTATGAACACTGAAGCTTTCTTT. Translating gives CASRGGDSMNTEAFF.

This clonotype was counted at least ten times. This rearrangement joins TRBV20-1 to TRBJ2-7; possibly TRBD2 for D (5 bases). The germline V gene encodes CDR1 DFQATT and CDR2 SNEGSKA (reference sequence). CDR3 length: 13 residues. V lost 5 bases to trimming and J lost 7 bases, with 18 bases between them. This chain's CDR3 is CSAPSEASREQYF. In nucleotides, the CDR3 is TGCAGTGCTCCCTCGGAGGCCTCCAGGGAGCAGTACTTC.

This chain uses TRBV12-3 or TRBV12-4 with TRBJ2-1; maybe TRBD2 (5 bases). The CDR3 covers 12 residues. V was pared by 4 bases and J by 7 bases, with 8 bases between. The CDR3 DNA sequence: TGTGCCAGCAGTTCCCGGGGAAATGAGCAGTTCTTC. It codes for CASSSRGNEQFF.

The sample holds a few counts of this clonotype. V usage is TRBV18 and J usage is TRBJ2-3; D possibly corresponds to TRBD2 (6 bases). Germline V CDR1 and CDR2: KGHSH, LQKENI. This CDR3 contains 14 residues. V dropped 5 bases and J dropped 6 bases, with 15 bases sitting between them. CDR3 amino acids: CASSTKASADTQYF. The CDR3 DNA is TGTGCCAGCTCAACCAAAGCTAGCGCCGATACGCAGTATTTT.

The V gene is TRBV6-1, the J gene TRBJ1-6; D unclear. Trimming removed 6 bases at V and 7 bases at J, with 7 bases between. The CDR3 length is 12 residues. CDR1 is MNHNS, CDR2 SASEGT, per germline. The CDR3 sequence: CASRTGNSPLHF. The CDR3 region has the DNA TGTGCCAGCAGAACTGGGAATTCACCCCTCCACTTT.

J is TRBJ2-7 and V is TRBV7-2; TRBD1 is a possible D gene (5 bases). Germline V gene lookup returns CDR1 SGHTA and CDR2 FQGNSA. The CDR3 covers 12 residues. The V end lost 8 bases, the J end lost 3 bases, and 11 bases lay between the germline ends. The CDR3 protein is CASGQGIYEQYF. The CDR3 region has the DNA TGTGCCAGCGGCCAGGGAATCTACGAGCAGTACTTC. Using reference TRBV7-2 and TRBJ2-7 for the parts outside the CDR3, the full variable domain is GAGVSQSPSNKVTEKGKDVELRCDPISGHTALYWYRQSLGQGLEFLIYFQGNSAPDKSGLPSDRFSAERTGGSVSTLTIQRTQQEDSAVYLCASGQGIYEQYFGPGTRLTVT.

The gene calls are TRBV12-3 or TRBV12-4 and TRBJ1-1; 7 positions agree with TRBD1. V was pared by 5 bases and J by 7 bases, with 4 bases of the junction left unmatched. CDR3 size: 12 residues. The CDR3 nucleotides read TGTGCCAGCAGTCCGGGACAGATTGAAGCTTTCTTT. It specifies CASSPGQIEAFF.

The DNA of the CDR3 is TGTGCCAGCAGCCTAATCCTACAGGGAGGCACTGAAGCTTTCTTT. It translates to CASSLILQGGTEAFF. This chain connects TRBV5-5 to TRBJ1-1; TRBD1 might be the D (6 bases). Germline assignment: CDR1 SGHKS and CDR2 YYEKEE (reference sequence). Trimming shortened V by 4 bases and J by 4 bases, and 17 bases separated the two germline ends. The CDR3 is made up of 15 amino acids.